This entry describes one T cell receptor (beta chain). Its target is unknown. The entry originates in a study of response to subunit inactivated influenza vaccine. Broader study findings: The authors offered the suggestion that each seasonal influenza vaccination recruits few new T cells.

A single record per CDR3 protein comes from TCRdb applying MiXCR to the RT-PCR reads. The sample carries roughly 760,000 distinct CDR3 sequences, 21% recorded once. The CDR3 has 15 residues. Trimming removed 5 bases from V and 1 base from J, with 11 bases in between. The V gene's germline CDR1 is SGHTA and CDR2 FQGNSA. The receptor's source is a man aged 45 to 65 who received an inactivated influenza vaccine. This sample comprised PBMCs from blood, obtained roughly 5 days after vaccination. This sequence joins TRBV7-2 and TRBJ2-2, with no clear D. CDR3 bases: TGTGCCAGCAGCACCACAACAGAGAACACCGGGGAGCTGTTTTTT. Protein sequence: CASSTTTENTGELFF.